This TCR beta chain came from a study of T cell changes during pregnancy in multiple sclerosis. Data came from immunoSEQ multiplex PCR; TCRdb stores just in-frame clones and leaves some out. The table has 58,000 or so clones, around nine tenths seen once. In the case of this clone: Other DNA sequences in the sample encode the same CDR3.

The J segment lost 6 bases and the V segment lost 6 bases, leaving 10 bases of the junction unmatched. This CDR3 region has 16 residues. Per the germline V gene, CDR1 is MGHDK and CDR2 is SYGVNS. The starting material was peripheral blood, obtained in the first trimester of pregnancy. V and J are TRBV25-1 and TRBJ2-1; 11 bases agree with TRBD2. The clonotype was recovered from a female donor in good health, enrolled as a control in a pregnancy study. DNA for the CDR3: TGTGCCAGCAGCGAACTAGCGGGAGAATCCGTCAATGAGCAGTTCTTC. It encodes CASSELAGESVNEQFF.